This T cell receptor (beta chain) was identified during a study of regulatory T cells in long-lasting Graves disease. Study at large: Newly diagnosed Graves' patients had under 3 months of antithyroid drugs. Study-wide results and limits: Persistent Graves' patients showed less TCR diversity than newly diagnosed ones.

According to the study, TCR beta libraries were built with iRepertoire HTBI primers and CDR3-region Arm-PCR. TCRdb re-analysed the multiplex PCR reads in MiXCR, keeping a single row per CDR3 protein. The table has a few hundred thousand distinct CDR3 sequences, over 20% seen once; the top ten hold approximately 15%. Trimming removed 0 bases from V and 3 bases from J; junction bases left unmatched: 13. The length of the CDR3 is 20 residues. The germline V gene encodes CDR1 MGHDK and CDR2 SYGVNS. Time point given: newly diagnosed GD, antithyroid drugs for less than 3 months. Generation of the TCR library employed RNA extracted from PBMCs. Points on this clonotype: Its matching antigen is unknown.

The gene calls are TRBV25-1 and TRBJ2-1; TRBD2 aligns across 11 bases. This receptor was identified in a female donor with Graves disease. This sample comprised peripheral blood mononuclear cells (PBMCs), obtained at new diagnosis, from a patient treated with antithyroid drugs. CDR3 loop: CASSEYIAGGPSLIYNEQFF. CDR3 sequence (DNA): TGTGCCAGCAGTGAATATATAGCGGGAGGGCCCTCATTAATCTACAATGAGCAGTTCTTC.